These T cell receptor beta chains were read from a single sample in a study of T cell changes during pregnancy in multiple sclerosis. The protocol was immunoSEQ multiplex PCR, while the TCRdb copy is restricted to in-frame clones and leaves out a portion. The table records roughly 120,000 clones, roughly 92% of them present only once. Source: peripheral blood, taken in the third trimester of pregnancy. The receptors were sampled from a female donor with multiple sclerosis, enrolled in a pregnancy study. The CDR3 runs from the conserved cysteine through the conserved F or W. A D gene is named only where the DNA matches it firmly. A row's size may be missing; if present it is once, few, many or a size class.

.,TRBV6-1,.,TRBJ2-3,TGTGCCAGCGATCCCGGGACAGATACGCAGTATTTT,CASDPGTDTQYF
.,TRBV28,few,TRBJ1-2,TGTGCCAGCAGTTTTGGAGGTCCCCTAGGTGGCTACACCTTC,CASSFGGPLGGYTF
.,TRBV30,.,TRBJ1-3,TGTGCCTGGGGGGCCGACAGGCTCCGTAACACCATATATTTT,CAWGADRLRNTIYF
TRBD1,TRBV30,.,TRBJ1-6,TGTGCCTGGAATACAGGGGAATTTTCCCTCCACTTT,CAWNTGEFSLHF
TRBD1,TRBV7-9,.,TRBJ1-1,TGTGCCAGCAGTCAAAGGACAGGCGGGCACACTGAAGCTTTCTTT,CASSQRTGGHTEAFF
TRBD2,TRBV5-1,.,TRBJ2-1,TGCGCCAGCGTACCCGTGGCGGGGGGGCCTCTAGATGAGCAGTTCTTC,CASVPVAGGPLDEQFF
TRBD2,TRBV19,.,TRBJ2-4,TGTGCCAGTAGAGGGGGCAGGGGCCGACTAGCGGGAGAAAACATTCAGTACTTC,CASRGGRGRLAGENIQYF
TRBD1,TRBV4-2,.,TRBJ1-2,TGTGCCAGCAGCCAGGGAGGACAGGGGGTGAACTATGGCTACACCTTC,CASSQGGQGVNYGYTF
TRBD1,TRBV10-3,.,TRBJ1-2,TGTGCCATCAGTGCGCCGGGACAGGGGGCCGATGGCTACACCTTC,CAISAPGQGADGYTF
.,TRBV9,.,TRBJ2-7,TGTGCCAGCAGCGTAGGGGGAGCGTCGGACGAGCAGTACTTC,CASSVGGASDEQYF
TRBD2,TRBV28,.,TRBJ2-1,TGTGCCAGCAGTTCCCCGGGACTAGCGCCCTACAATGAGCAGTTCTTC,CASSSPGLAPYNEQFF
TRBD2,TRBV30,.,TRBJ2-5,TGTGCCTGGAGTGCCCTTGGGGTAGCGGGGGGTCAAGAGACCCAGTACTTC,CAWSALGVAGGQETQYF
.,TRBV30,.,TRBJ1-1,TGTGCCTGGAGACCGGAGCGGTTCACTGAAGCTTTCTTT,CAWRPERFTEAFF
.,TRBV30,.,TRBJ1-1,TGTGCCTGGAGTGTAAGAGGAGGGAGCACTGAAGCTTTCTTT,CAWSVRGGSTEAFF
.,TRBV6-5,once,TRBJ1-1,TGTGCCAGCAGTTACTCGGGAGGCGGGATGAACACTGAAGCTTTCTTT,CASSYSGGGMNTEAFF
.,TRBV9,.,TRBJ2-3,TGTGCCAGCAGCGTGAGCTTCCCTAGCACAGATACGCAGTATTTT,CASSVSFPSTDTQYF
.,TRBV5-4,once,TRBJ1-4,TGTGCCAGCAGCTTTTCGGGGAATGAAAAACTGTTTTTT,CASSFSGNEKLFF
.,TRBV10-3,.,TRBJ1-3,TGTGCCATCAGTCCCGACGACAGCTACTCTGGAAACACCATATATTTT,CAISPDDSYSGNTIYF
TRBD1,TRBV18,few,TRBJ1-6,TGTGCCAGCTCACCACTAGACAGGGGAAATTCACCCCTCCACTTT,CASSPLDRGNSPLHF
TRBD2,TRBV5-4,.,TRBJ2-7,TGTGCCAGCAGCCAGACTAGCGGGAGAGTCACCTACGAGCAGTACTTC,CASSQTSGRVTYEQYF
TRBD1,TRBV30,.,TRBJ1-1,TGTGCCTGGAGATTCTTCGGACAGGGGAACACTGAAGCTTTCTTT,CAWRFFGQGNTEAFF
.,TRBV11-3,.,TRBJ2-7,TGTGCCAGCAGCTTGGGCCCTAAAGGAGGCGAGCAGTACTTC,CASSLGPKGGEQYF
TRBD1,TRBV2,.,TRBJ1-1,TGTGCCTGTGGTATGGACAGGGCGTCCCCTGAAGCTTTCTTT,CACGMDRASPEAFF
.,TRBV2,.,TRBJ2-6,TGTGCCAGCAGTGATGAAACCGGTCGCCTAGTCCCCCCTGGGGCCAACGTCCTGACTTTC,CASSDETGRLVPPGANVLTF
TRBD1,TRBV9,.,TRBJ2-5,TGTGCCAGCAGCTTAGGAGGGGGACAGGGGTTTTTTAAAGAGACCCAGTACTTC,CASSLGGGQGFFKETQYF
.,TRBV6-5,.,TRBJ2-2,TGTGCCAGCAGTTTACTCAGGGACACCGGGGAGCTGTTTTTT,CASSLLRDTGELFF
.,TRBV9,.,TRBJ2-1,TGTGCCAGCAGCGTAGCACCGGACAATGAGCAGTTCTTC,CASSVAPDNEQFF
TRBD1,TRBV5-4,.,TRBJ2-7,TGTGCCAGCAGCCCCGACAGGGTTCGGTCGGCCGACGAGCAGTACTTC,CASSPDRVRSADEQYF
.,TRBV19,.,TRBJ1-6,TGTGCCACCAATCGGGGATCGAATTCACCCCTCCACTTT,CATNRGSNSPLHF
TRBD2,TRBV11-2,.,TRBJ2-7,TGTGCCAGCAGCTTAGGTCTTAGCGGGAGCGTCCTCGACGAGCAGTACTTC,CASSLGLSGSVLDEQYF
.,TRBV9,.,TRBJ2-2,TGTGCCAGCAGCGTAGGAGGGTCCGGGGAGCTGTTTTTT,CASSVGGSGELFF
.,TRBV5-1,.,TRBJ1-2,TGCGCCAGCAGCTTGGCCGAATCCTCACAGATCTATGGCTACACCTTC,CASSLAESSQIYGYTF
.,TRBV29-1,.,TRBJ2-5,TGCAGCGCATCCTATTTCGAGACCCAGTACTTC,CSASYFETQYF
.,TRBV9,once,TRBJ2-1,TGTGCCAGCAGCGAGTCAGATGCGGGGATGCAGTTCTTC,CASSESDAGMQFF
.,TRBV18,.,TRBJ1-5,TGTGCCAGCTCACCCGGAACAGCTACCCAGCAGCCCCAGCATTTT,CASSPGTATQQPQHF
.,TRBV7-8,.,TRBJ2-2,TGTGCCAGCAGCTTCCCAGGACAGCGAACGAACACCGGGGAGCTGTTTTTT,CASSFPGQRTNTGELFF